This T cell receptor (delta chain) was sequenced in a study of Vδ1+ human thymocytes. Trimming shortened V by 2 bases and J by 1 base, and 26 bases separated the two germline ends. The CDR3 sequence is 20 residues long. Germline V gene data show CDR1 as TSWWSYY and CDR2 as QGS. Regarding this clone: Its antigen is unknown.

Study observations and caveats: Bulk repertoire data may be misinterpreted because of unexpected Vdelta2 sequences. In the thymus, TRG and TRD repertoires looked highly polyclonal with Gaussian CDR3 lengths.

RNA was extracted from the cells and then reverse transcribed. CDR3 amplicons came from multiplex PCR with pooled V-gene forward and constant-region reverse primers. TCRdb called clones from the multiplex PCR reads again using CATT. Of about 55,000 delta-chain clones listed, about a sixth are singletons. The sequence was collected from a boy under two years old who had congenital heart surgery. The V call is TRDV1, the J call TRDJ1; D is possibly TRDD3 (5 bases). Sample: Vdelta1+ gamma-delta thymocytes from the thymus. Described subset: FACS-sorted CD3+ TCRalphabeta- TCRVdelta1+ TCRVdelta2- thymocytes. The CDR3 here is CALGEGPGVQGVRCTDKLIF. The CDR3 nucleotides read TGTGCTCTTGGGGAAGGACCCGGTGTACAGGGGGTCCGATGCACCGATAAACTCATCTTT.